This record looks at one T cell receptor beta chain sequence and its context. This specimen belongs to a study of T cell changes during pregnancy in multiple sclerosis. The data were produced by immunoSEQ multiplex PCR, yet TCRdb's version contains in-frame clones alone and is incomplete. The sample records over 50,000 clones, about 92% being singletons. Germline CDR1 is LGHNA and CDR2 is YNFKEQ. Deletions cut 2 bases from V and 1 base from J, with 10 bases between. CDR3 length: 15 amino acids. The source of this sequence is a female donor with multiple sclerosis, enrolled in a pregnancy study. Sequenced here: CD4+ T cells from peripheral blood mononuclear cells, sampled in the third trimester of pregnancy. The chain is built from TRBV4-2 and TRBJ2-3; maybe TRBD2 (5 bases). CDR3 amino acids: CASSQSGEGTDTQYF. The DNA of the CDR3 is TGTGCCAGCAGCCAAAGCGGAGAGGGCACAGATACGCAGTATTTT.